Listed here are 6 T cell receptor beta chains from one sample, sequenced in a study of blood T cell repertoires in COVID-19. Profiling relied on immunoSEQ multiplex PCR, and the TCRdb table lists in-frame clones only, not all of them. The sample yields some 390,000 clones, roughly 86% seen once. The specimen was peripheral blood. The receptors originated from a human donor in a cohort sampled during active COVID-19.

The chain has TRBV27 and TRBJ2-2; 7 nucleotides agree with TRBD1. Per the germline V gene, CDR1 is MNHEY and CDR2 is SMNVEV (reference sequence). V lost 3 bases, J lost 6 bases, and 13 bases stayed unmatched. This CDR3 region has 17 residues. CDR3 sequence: CASSLTPTGSYAGELFF. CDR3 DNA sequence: TGTGCCAGCAGTTTGACCCCGACAGGGTCCTACGCCGGGGAGCTGTTTTTT.

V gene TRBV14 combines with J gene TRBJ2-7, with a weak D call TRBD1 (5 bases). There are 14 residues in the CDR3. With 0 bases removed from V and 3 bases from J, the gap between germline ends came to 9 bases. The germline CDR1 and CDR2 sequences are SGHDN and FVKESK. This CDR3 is CASSQEAGFYEQYF. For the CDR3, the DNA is TGTGCCAGCAGCCAAGAGGCAGGGTTCTACGAGCAGTACTTC.

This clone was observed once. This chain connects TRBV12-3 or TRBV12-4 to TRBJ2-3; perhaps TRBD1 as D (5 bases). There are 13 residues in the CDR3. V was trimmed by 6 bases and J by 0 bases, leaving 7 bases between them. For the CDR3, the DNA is TGTGCCAGCAGGGCAGGGAGCACAGATACGCAGTATTTT. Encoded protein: CASRAGSTDTQYF.

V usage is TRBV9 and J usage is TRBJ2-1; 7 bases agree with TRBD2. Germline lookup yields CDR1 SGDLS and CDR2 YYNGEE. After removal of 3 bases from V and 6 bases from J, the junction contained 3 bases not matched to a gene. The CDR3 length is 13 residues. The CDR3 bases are TGTGCCAGCAGCGGGACGGGGGGCAATGAGCAGTTCTTC. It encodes CASSGTGGNEQFF.

The CDR3 DNA sequence: TGCGCCAGCAGCTCCAAGTTCGCAGCCCTAGGGAGCTATGGCTACACCTTC. Its translation: CASSSKFAALGSYGYTF. This chain joins TRBV5-1 and TRBJ1-2; D gene unclear. V was pared by 3 bases and J by 4 bases, with 22 bases between. Per the germline V gene, CDR1 is SGHRS and CDR2 is YFSETQ. The CDR3 is 17 amino acids.

In DNA form, the CDR3 reads TGCGCCAGCAGCCGGCCGGCGGGAGGGAAGGGGAATGAGCAGTTCTTC. Protein product: CASSRPAGGKGNEQFF. The rearrangement joins TRBV4-1 to TRBJ2-1, with 9 bases fitting TRBD2. J gave up 7 bases and V 4 bases, and 11 bases lay outside the gene matches. Looked up from germline, CDR1 is MGHRA and CDR2 is YSYEKL. The CDR3 has 16 amino acids.